This T cell receptor beta chain was sequenced in a study of shared clonotypes between healthy human individuals. General study points: It was expected that sequencing depth would affect clonotype sharing among donors.

The germline V gene has CDR1 LGHNA and CDR2 YNFKEQ. The V segment lost 1 base and the J segment 4 bases; nucleotides outside the gene matches: 7. The CDR3 has 17 residues. In regard to this clone: The antigen remains unidentified.

Each subset's genomic DNA was split evenly across several immunoSEQ plates. Method: immunoSEQ multiplex PCR; TCRdb's copy keeps in-frame clones and lacks some. The sample holds hundreds of thousands of clones, 70% to 80% seen once. Each donor was a Caucasian adult residing in Nashville, Tennessee. The unsorted samples took tens of millions of PBMCs to get genomic DNA. The rearrangement links TRBV4-2 to TRBJ2-7; TRBD2 matches at 13 bases. The origin of this receptor is a woman between 40 and 55 years old in good health. Some clones in this sample may be carry-over from other donors' samples. Material for sequencing was PBMCs. CDR3 DNA sequence: TGTGCCAGCAGCCAAGGACTAGCGGGAGGTCTTGCTTACGAGCAGTACTTC. Translated: CASSQGLAGGLAYEQYF.